The clone carrying this TCR beta chain was counted many times. TCRdb reprocessed the RT-PCR reads with MiXCR, giving one entry per CDR3 protein. The sample lists about 680,000 distinct CDR3 sequences, 12% to 15% occurring once. V was clipped by 5 bases and J by 3 bases, with 11 bases between them. Germline CDR1 and CDR2: SEHNR and FQNEAQ (reference sequence). The CDR3 consists of 13 residues. Material: memory CD4+ T cells from blood. The V call is TRBV7-9, the J call TRBJ2-7; the D is unclear. This TCR was sampled from a female donor in good health, serving as a healthy control. The CDR3 spells CASSVYMGYEQYF. DNA for the CDR3: TGTGCCAGCAGCGTGTACATGGGCTACGAGCAGTACTTC.